Each of the 29 T cell receptor beta chains below was sequenced from the same sample in a study of OX40 agonist ivuxolimab in advanced cancers. The method was immunoSEQ multiplex PCR; TCRdb's version includes in-frame clones alone and lacks a portion of them. Here the sample spans approximately 100,000 clones, 70% to 90% being singletons. Sample: CD4+ or CD8+ T cells sorted from blood, taken in a trial of the OX40 agonist ivuxolimab. These receptors all stem from an adult with an advanced solid tumor such as melanoma, head and neck, liver or kidney cancer.

V gene TRBV9 combines with J gene TRBJ1-4; D not certain. Germline assignment: CDR1 SGDLS and CDR2 YYNGEE. This CDR3 is 14 amino acids long. Between the trimmed V and J ends, which lost 2 bases and 2 bases, there was a span of 7 bases. The CDR3 is CASSVDGTNEKLFF. DNA for the CDR3: TGTGCCAGCAGCGTGGACGGGACTAATGAAAAACTGTTTTTT.

V and J are TRBV7-2 and TRBJ1-2; 8 bases line up with TRBD1. CDR3 length: 15 amino acids. The germline CDR1 and CDR2 sequences are SGHTA and FQGNSA. The V segment lost 2 bases and the J segment 3 bases; nucleotides outside the gene matches: 5. In DNA form, the CDR3 reads TGTGCCAGCAGCTTACACCGGGACAGGCACTATGGCTACACCTTC. Protein product: CASSLHRDRHYGYTF.

The chain is built from TRBV6-5 and TRBJ2-3; D not resolved. Trimming took 6 bases from V and 8 from J, leaving 12 bases between them. CDR1 is MNHEY and CDR2 is SVGAGI in the germline V gene. CDR3 length equals 12 residues. CDR3 coding DNA: TGTGCCAGCAGCCAACGAAAGGGTACGCAGTATTTT. Translating gives CASSQRKGTQYF.

The V gene is TRBV9, the J gene TRBJ1-3; the match to TRBD1 covers 9 bases. The germline CDR1 and CDR2 sequences are SGDLS and YYNGEE. The CDR3 totals 20 residues. Germline trimming cut 4 bases from V and 0 bases from J; bases unmatched to any gene: 17. The CDR3: CASSHPGTGSGPSSGNTIYF. The CDR3 coding sequence is TGTGCCAGCAGCCACCCAGGGACAGGGTCAGGACCGAGCTCTGGAAACACCATATATTTT.

The CDR3 DNA is TGCGCCAGCGTTTCGGGGCAGAACAATGAGCAGTTCTTC. It is translated as CASVSGQNNEQFF. J is TRBJ2-1 and V is TRBV5-1; D assignment may be TRBD1 or TRBD2 (5 bases each). This CDR3 spans 13 amino acids. With 7 bases removed from V and 5 bases from J, the gap between germline ends came to 13 bases. CDR1 and CDR2 (germline): SGHRS, YFSETQ.

This chain links TRBV7-9 with TRBJ2-1; TRBD2 agrees at 7 bases. This CDR3 has 15 amino acids. Per the germline V gene, CDR1 is SEHNR and CDR2 is FQNEAQ (reference sequence). With 2 bases clipped from V and 5 bases from J, the junction kept 6 bases outside the gene matches. The CDR3 sequence is CASSLRSGEDNEQFF. CDR3 bases: TGTGCCAGCAGCTTAAGGAGCGGGGAAGACAATGAGCAGTTCTTC.

J is TRBJ2-7 and V is TRBV27, with unresolved D. Trimming cost V 3 bases and J 6 bases, with 9 bases left between them. From germline, CDR1 is MNHEY and CDR2 SMNVEV (reference sequence). The CDR3 runs 12 residues. The CDR3 loop reads CASSFNLGEQYF. The CDR3 nucleotides are TGTGCCAGCAGTTTCAACCTAGGCGAGCAGTACTTC.

This clone has a single count. The J gene is TRBJ2-1, the V gene TRBV3-2; the table's D call, TRBD2, was not checked against the DNA. TRBV3-2 counts as a pseudogene. The CDR3 covers 9 residues. The CDR3 DNA reads as TGTGCCAGCAGCTCACTTAGGTTCTTC. Translation: CASSSLRFF.

V gene TRBV7-2 combines with J gene TRBJ1-3; D is unclear. CDR3 length: 14 amino acids. The germline V gene encodes CDR1 SGHTA and CDR2 FQGNSA. With 5 bases removed from V and 0 bases from J, the gap between germline ends came to 8 bases. The CDR3 sequence: CASSADFSGNTIYF. As DNA, the CDR3 is TGTGCCAGCAGCGCGGACTTCTCTGGAAACACCATATATTTT. Looking up the rest from reference TRBV7-2 and TRBJ1-3 gives the full variable domain: GAGVSQSPSNKVTEKGKDVELRCDPISGHTALYWYRQSLGQGLEFLIYFQGNSAPDKSGLPSDRFSAERTGGSVSTLTIQRTQQEDSAVYLCASSADFSGNTIYFGEGSWLTVV.

The gene calls are TRBV5-4 and TRBJ1-1; D call uncertain. In germline, CDR1 is SGHNT, CDR2 YYREEE (reference sequence). The CDR3 has 13 residues. V gave up 0 bases and J gave up 4 bases, with 7 bases separating them. CDR3 nucleotides: TGTGCCAGCAGCTTGGACCGAGGCACTGAAGCTTTCTTT. Encoded protein: CASSLDRGTEAFF.

The chain combines TRBV7-2 with TRBJ2-3; TRBD2 might be the D (5 bases). With 5 bases removed from V and 5 bases from J, the gap between germline ends came to 11 bases. CDR3 length: 13 residues. Germline V gene sequence: CDR1 SGHTA, CDR2 FQGNSA. The CDR3 is CASSDQEGDTQYF. In nucleotides, the CDR3 is TGTGCCAGCAGCGATCAAGAGGGAGATACGCAGTATTTT.

The chain recombines TRBV5-1 with TRBJ1-6; D gene unclear. The CDR3 length is 14 residues. V dropped 1 base and J dropped 5 bases, with 7 bases sitting between them. The germline gives CDR1 SGHRS, CDR2 YFSETQ. CDR3 region: CASSLTVNNSPLHF. The CDR3 DNA follows: TGCGCCAGCAGCTTGACGGTTAATAATTCACCCCTCCACTTT.

V is TRBV5-1 and J is TRBJ2-1; no clear D. The V gene's germline CDR1 is SGHRS and CDR2 YFSETQ. This CDR3 spans 14 amino acids. With 3 bases removed from V and 6 bases from J, the gap between germline ends came to 13 bases. The CDR3 region is CASSWGIGTNEQFF. The CDR3 nucleotides are TGCGCCAGCAGCTGGGGAATAGGAACCAATGAGCAGTTCTTC. The variable domain in full, completed from reference TRBV5-1 and TRBJ2-1, reads KAGVTQTPRYLIKTRGQQVTLSCSPISGHRSVSWYQQTPGQGLQFLFEYFSETQRNKGNFPGRFSGRQFSNSRSEMNVSTLELGDSALYLCASSWGIGTNEQFFGPGTRLTVL.

The chain joins TRBV13 to TRBJ2-1, with D possibly matching TRBD1 (6 bases). Germline V gene data show CDR1 as PRHDT and CDR2 as FYEKMQ (reference sequence). The CDR3 sequence is 18 residues long. Trimming pared 6 bases from V and 11 bases from J, leaving 32 bases between. The CDR3: CASSKSGQALYNGLKQFF. The CDR3 nucleotides read TGTGCCAGCAGTAAATCGGGACAAGCCCTTTACAATGGTCTTAAGCAGTTCTTC.

The chain carries TRBV19 and TRBJ2-2; TRBD1 aligns across 10 bases. Trimming cost V 9 bases and J 0 bases; bases outside gene matches: 7. The germline gives CDR1 LNHDA, CDR2 SQIVND (reference sequence). CDR3 length equals 16 residues. The CDR3 coding sequence is TGTGCCAGCCGGACAGGGGGAATTACGAACACCGGGGAGCTGTTTTTT. It yields the protein CASRTGGITNTGELFF.

This clone has more than one count but fewer than ten. The CDR3 region is CASRATAGNQPQHF. DNA for the CDR3: TGTGCCAGCAGGGCGACAGCGGGGAATCAGCCCCAGCATTTT. The V and J genes are TRBV28 and TRBJ1-5; TRBD1 is a possible D gene (5 bases). The CDR3 runs 14 residues. With 6 bases removed from V and 4 bases from J, the gap between germline ends came to 13 bases. The germline V gene has CDR1 MDHEN and CDR2 SYDVKM.

V is TRBV2 and J is TRBJ2-2; perhaps D is TRBD1 or TRBD2 (6 bases each). The CDR3 extends over 15 amino acids. The germline gives CDR1 SNHLY, CDR2 FYNNEI. The V gene lost 6 bases and the J gene lost 5 bases, with 16 bases spanning the gap. DNA of the CDR3: TGTGCCAGCAGGGAGGGACAACCTGGGACCGGGGAGCTGTTTTTT. This gives the protein CASREGQPGTGELFF.

CDR3 loop: CASSLVSNQPQHF. In nucleotides, the CDR3 is TGTGCCAGCAGCTTAGTTAGCAATCAGCCCCAGCATTTT. This chain uses TRBV7-6 with TRBJ1-5; unclear D gene. Per germline, CDR1 SGHVS and CDR2 FNYEAQ. The CDR3 has 13 residues. Trimming cost V 1 base and J 0 bases, with 1 base left between them.

This chain uses TRBV10-3 with TRBJ1-2, with D perhaps matching TRBD1 (5 bases). Trimming cost V 5 bases and J 3 bases, with 10 bases left between them. CDR3 length equals 13 residues. Germline-derived CDR1 and CDR2 are ENHRY and SYGVKD. The CDR3 loop reads CAISPDTDYGYTF. The CDR3 coding sequence is TGTGCCATCAGTCCGGACACGGACTATGGCTACACCTTC.

The chain has TRBV18 and TRBJ1-2; 8 nucleotides agree with TRBD1. The CDR3 has 14 residues. Germline trimming cut 4 bases from V and 6 bases from J; bases unmatched to any gene: 7. Germline V gene lookup returns CDR1 KGHSH and CDR2 LQKENI. The CDR3, as DNA: TGTGCCAGCTCACTAGGACAGGGCGGAGATGGCTACACCTTC. Protein sequence: CASSLGQGGDGYTF.

The genes are TRBV27 and TRBJ1-6; D not resolved. The germline gives CDR1 MNHEY, CDR2 SMNVEV (reference sequence). The CDR3 is 13 amino acids. Trimming took off 6 bases at V and 9 bases at J, with 12 bases between the two ends. This chain's CDR3 is CASRERSFSPLHF. The CDR3 DNA reads TGTGCCAGCAGAGAGAGATCGTTTTCACCCCTCCACTTT.

The V gene is TRBV5-1, the J gene TRBJ2-1; D possibly uses TRBD1 or TRBD2 (6 bases each). The CDR3 extends over 18 amino acids. Germline V lookup: CDR1 SGHRS, CDR2 YFSETQ. The germline V and J ends were trimmed by 0 bases and 0 bases, with 16 bases remaining between them. The CDR3 bases are TGCGCCAGCAGCTTGGGTTCGATTGGGGGGCACTCCTACAATGAGCAGTTCTTC. It translates to CASSLGSIGGHSYNEQFF.

This clone turned up a few times. The V gene is TRBV5-4, the J gene TRBJ1-1; D is unresolved. The germline V gene has CDR1 SGHNT and CDR2 YYREEE (reference sequence). The V end lost 1 base, the J end lost 2 bases, and 18 bases lay between the germline ends. This CDR3 spans 17 amino acids. CDR3 nucleotides: TGTGCCAGCAGCTTGATGGGAATTGGAGGAGGTAACACTGAAGCTTTCTTT. Amino acid sequence: CASSLMGIGGGNTEAFF.

The chain couples TRBV6-4 to TRBJ2-1, with 8 bases that match TRBD2. From germline, CDR1 is MRHNA and CDR2 SNTAGT. The CDR3 sequence is 15 residues long. Losses at the gene ends were 6 bases for V and 4 bases for J; bases not matched to a gene: 8. CDR3 in amino acids: CASSPLAGNYNEQFF. For the CDR3, the DNA is TGTGCCAGCAGCCCGTTAGCGGGGAATTACAATGAGCAGTTCTTC.

The chain uses TRBV7-3 and TRBJ1-6; D ambiguous. This CDR3 has 13 amino acids. Deletions cut 5 bases from V and 5 bases from J, with 7 bases between. Germline CDR1 reads SGHTA; CDR2 reads FQGTGA. The CDR3 DNA is TGTGCCAGCAGCCGAGCTGATAATTCACCCCTCCACTTT. This sequence encodes CASSRADNSPLHF.

A remark on this clone: A read error may produce the germline difference seen at one junction end. V and J are TRBV28 and TRBJ1-2; maybe TRBD1 (6 bases). The CDR3 is 12 residues long. CDR1 is MDHEN and CDR2 is SYDVKM in the germline V gene. CDR3 residues: CASSLGGGAFNF. The CDR3 DNA follows: TGTGCCAGCAGTTTGGGCGGGGGCGCATTTAACTTC.

The rearrangement uses TRBV5-1 and TRBJ2-3, with D perhaps TRBD1 (5 bases). Trimming removed 3 bases at V and 2 bases at J, with 10 bases between. The V gene's germline CDR1 is SGHRS and CDR2 YFSETQ. The CDR3 sequence is 14 residues long. The CDR3 DNA reads as TGCGCCAGCAGCTACGCAGGGAACACAGATACGCAGTATTTT. As protein: CASSYAGNTDTQYF.

The chain joins TRBV7-8 to TRBJ2-4; D is uncertain. V lost 5 bases and J 2 bases, leaving 16 bases between the germline ends. The CDR3 is 16 amino acids. In germline, CDR1 is SGHVS, CDR2 FQNEAQ. CDR3 sequence reads: CASSRLREVTKNIQYF. The CDR3 nucleotides read TGTGCCAGCAGCCGCTTGCGTGAAGTTACCAAAAACATTCAGTACTTC. The full variable domain, its missing parts supplied by reference TRBV7-8 and TRBJ2-4, is GAGVSQSPRYKVAKRGQDVALRCDPISGHVSLFWYQQALGQGPEFLTYFQNEAQLDKSGLPSDRFFAERPEGSVSTLKIQRTQQEDSAVYLCASSRLREVTKNIQYFGAGTRLSVL.

This chain connects TRBV2 to TRBJ2-7, with D tentatively TRBD1 or TRBD2 (5 bases each). This CDR3 comprises 14 residues. Germline values: CDR1 SNHLY, CDR2 FYNNEI. V was clipped by 6 bases and J by 3 bases, with 15 bases between them. CDR3: CASSPMGRNYEQYF. The CDR3 nucleotides are TGTGCCAGCAGCCCTATGGGACGGAACTACGAGCAGTACTTC.